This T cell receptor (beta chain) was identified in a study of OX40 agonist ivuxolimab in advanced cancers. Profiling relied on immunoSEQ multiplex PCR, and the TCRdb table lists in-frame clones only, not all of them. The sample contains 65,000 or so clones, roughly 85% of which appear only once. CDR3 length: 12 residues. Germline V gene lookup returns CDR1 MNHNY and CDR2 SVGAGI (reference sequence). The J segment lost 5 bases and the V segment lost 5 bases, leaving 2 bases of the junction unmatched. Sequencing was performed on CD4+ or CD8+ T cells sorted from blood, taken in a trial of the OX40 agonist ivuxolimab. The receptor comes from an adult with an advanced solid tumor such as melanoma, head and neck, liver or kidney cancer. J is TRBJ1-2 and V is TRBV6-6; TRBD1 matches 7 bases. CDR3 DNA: TGTGCCAGCAGTGGGACAGCTTATGGCTACACCTTC. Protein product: CASSGTAYGYTF.